This T cell receptor (beta chain) was documented in a study of regulatory T cells in long-lasting Graves disease. Study in general: Those Graves' patients who were newly diagnosed had been on antithyroid drugs under 3 months.

Germline lookup yields CDR1 MNHEY and CDR2 SVGAGI. V was cut by 0 bases and J by 0 bases, with 12 bases left in between. This CDR3 comprises 16 residues. Noted time point: newly diagnosed GD, antithyroid drugs for less than 3 months. PBMC RNA was the source of the TCR library. Building of the TCR beta libraries involved iRepertoire HTBI primers and Arm-PCR of CDR3 regions. A single record per CDR3 protein comes from TCRdb applying MiXCR to the multiplex PCR reads. Among over 500,000 distinct CDR3 sequences listed, approximately 16% were seen once. In its sample, this clonotype was seen many times. These data were likewise used in another study, on T cells in Graves' hyperthyroidism and ophthalmopathy. That investigation notes: Absent ophthalmopathy progression within 18 months defined stable Graves' hyperthyroidism.

The chain couples TRBV6-5 to TRBJ2-7, with D perhaps matching TRBD1 or TRBD2 (7 bases each). This clonotype originated in a man between 18 and 29 years old with Graves disease. The sample consisted of peripheral blood mononuclear cells (PBMCs), taken at new diagnosis, from a patient treated with antithyroid drugs. The CDR3 is CASSYSKRDSSYEQYF. CDR3 coding DNA: TGTGCCAGCAGTTACTCGAAGCGGGACAGCTCCTACGAGCAGTACTTC.